This T cell receptor (beta chain) was identified in a study of T cells after yellow fever vaccination (dated by TCRdb to about 2019). For the wider study: The SMART-Seq v4 Ultra Low Input RNA kit was used to prepare libraries from fractions with low cell numbers. Blood was collected at multiple timepoints before and after primary and secondary immunization, and bulk PBMC replicates and cell subsets were isolated. Two healthy male donors, one aged 18 to 29 and one aged 30 to 40 years, made up the cohort. To follow T-cell clones before and after both primary and booster YFV17D yellow fever vaccination, bulk TCR alpha and beta repertoires underwent longitudinal sequencing.

This clonotype has only a few counts. The antigen it binds to is not known. No much larger clone exists at a distance of one base, and base qualities are not known. Interpreted using the paper, the treatment or condition label stands for: live attenuated yellow fever vaccine strain. A standard Ficoll-Paque protocol was used to isolate PBMCs from peripheral blood. Dynabeads CD4 and CD8 positive selection kits were used to isolate the CD4 and CD8 T-cell fractions. TriZol was used to extract RNA from bulk PBMCs, from CD4 and CD8 fractions, and from dextramer-positive and dextramer-negative fractions. CDR1 and CDR2 (MNHEY, SMNVEV) derive from the germline V gene (reference sequence). The CDR3 numbers 14 residues from cysteine through phenylalanine. CDR3 DNA only is kept here, 42 bases in frame from base 1. V ends up 8 bases short and J 5 bases short, with an unmatched junction base count of 6. Points the paper makes about the study in general: FACS-sorted repertoires could contain abundant contaminating clonotypes from the bulk population, so computational filtering was required. A small fraction of clonotypes showed up in both the CD4 and CD8 compartments, probably as a result of convergent recombination. After the booster, most of the clones that had expanded following primary vaccination were detected again (almost 98% of CD4 and 88% of CD8), which suggests that memory was broadly maintained. The secondary T-cell response was weaker than the primary response but faster, peaking on day 5 instead of day 15. Only a couple of donors were included in the study, so the extent to which the findings can be generalized is limited.

TCRdb records Illumina NovaSeq 6000 as the sequencer. Synthesis of TCR cDNA relied on 5'RACE template switching, a step that introduced a universal primer site along with unique molecular identifiers. Priming for cDNA synthesis came from both the TCR alpha and TCR beta constant segments. Library amplification used two PCR steps, and the second PCR step added sample barcodes and sequencing adapters. Libraries were sequenced on Illumina HiSeq 2500 (2x100 bp) or NovaSeq (2x150 bp). On the study's bioinformatics: Reads were demultiplexed and collapsed into UMI consensus sequences with MIGEC, and V(D)J alignment was performed with MiXCR. Clonotypes responding to the vaccine were identified with edgeR on replicate PBMC samples, with the criteria of FDR below 0.01 and a log2 fold change above 5 up to day 15. CD4 or CD8 identity was assigned to each bulk clonotype according to whether the clonotype was present at higher abundance in the sequenced CD4 repertoire or the sequenced CD8 repertoire. The public sequencing data were trimmed at Q25 with fastp and processed into clonotypes with MiXCR by TCRdb, which kept only in-frame beta chains. Merged by CDR3 protein, the rows form single entries marked with the most common genes and DNA. These V and J calls rely on TCRdb rather than the paper's analysis. The sample table shows 95,000 to 150,000 distinct CDR3 sequences, and 13% to 15% are seen once. The ten largest clones capture roughly 47% of the sample.

The sequencing here drew on CD8+ T cells sorted from PBMCs, taken 5 days after the yellow fever booster vaccination. The V and J segments used are TRBV27 and TRBJ2-5; 12 bases in the middle match TRBD1. The TCR sequence derives from a man aged 18 to 30 who received the YFV17D yellow fever vaccine. The CDR3 reads as follows: CASAGTGGAETQYF. DNA sequence: TGTGCCAGCGCCGGGACAGGGGGCGCGGAGACCCAGTACTTC.